Shown below are 5 T cell receptor beta chains from a single sample sequenced in a study of identical twins. TCRdb ran MiXCR on the 5' RACE reads and lists one entry per CDR3 protein. The table lists about 520,000 distinct CDR3 sequences, about 20% of them singletons. The same data also went into a second study, on T cells expressing NK-cell markers.

The sequenced sample was CD4+ T cells sorted from blood. The receptors originated from a woman aged 18 to 35 in good health.

This sequence joins TRBV12-3 or TRBV12-4 and TRBJ2-3, with D unresolved. The ends were cut back, 7 bases at V and 4 bases at J, with 9 bases in the middle. The length of the CDR3 is 12 residues. The CDR3 DNA follows: TGTGCCAGCAACGGCGTGTCAGATACGCAGTATTTT. Its protein is CASNGVSDTQYF.

The V and J genes are TRBV9 and TRBJ2-5; the match to TRBD2 covers 11 bases. Germline-derived CDR1 and CDR2 are SGDLS and YYNGEE. The CDR3 length is 17 residues. V was pared by 4 bases and J by 4 bases, with 12 bases of the junction left unmatched. CDR3: CASSLVPLAGGPETQYF. The DNA of the CDR3 is TGTGCCAGCAGCCTCGTACCTCTAGCGGGGGGCCCAGAGACCCAGTACTTC. The full variable domain, completed using reference TRBV9 and TRBJ2-5, is DSGVTQTPKHLITATGQRVTLRCSPRSGDLSVYWYQQSLDQGLQFLIQYYNGEERAKGNILERFSAQQFPDLHSELNLSSLELGDSALYFCASSLVPLAGGPETQYFGPGTRLLVL.

This clonotype was observed a handful of times. The CDR3 DNA follows: TGTGCCAGCAGCCTTGTTAGCGGGGCTGAGCAGTACTTC. This translates into CASSLVSGAEQYF. V is TRBV12-3 or TRBV12-4 and J is TRBJ2-7, with 8 nucleotides matching TRBD2. V shed 6 bases and J 7 bases; nucleotides not matched to a gene: 8. This CDR3 is built from 13 residues.

The V call is TRBV21-1, the J call TRBJ1-2; the DNA was not compared with TRBD1, the D call given in the table. TRBV21-1 is a pseudogene locus. The CDR3 length is 17 residues. CDR3 nucleotides: TGTGCCAGCAGCAAAGAACACCGGGACAGCCCTAACTATGGCTACACCTTC. Protein: CASSKEHRDSPNYGYTF.

This clonotype was found many times. The rearrangement joins TRBV5-1 to TRBJ2-5; no reliable D call. There are 14 residues in the CDR3. Germline lookup yields CDR1 SGHRS and CDR2 YFSETQ. The V and J ends lost 4 bases and 4 bases respectively, with 14 bases between them. CDR3 sequence: CASSPRPIPETQYF. CDR3 nucleotide sequence: TGCGCCAGCAGCCCCAGACCGATCCCAGAGACCCAGTACTTC. Full variable domain (missing parts from reference TRBV5-1 and TRBJ2-5): KAGVTQTPRYLIKTRGQQVTLSCSPISGHRSVSWYQQTPGQGLQFLFEYFSETQRNKGNFPGRFSGRQFSNSRSEMNVSTLELGDSALYLCASSPRPIPETQYFGPGTRLLVL.